The 7 T cell receptor beta chains reported below all come from one sample, sequenced in a study of cytomegalovirus exposure and HLA in healthy donors. 13 Jbeta primers and 60 Vbeta primers were used for the PCR. Profiled with immunoSEQ multiplex PCR; TCRdb holds only in-frame clones, not every one. Here the sample spans some 140,000 clones, roughly 77% being singletons. Sequenced: PBMCs. The receptors stem from a man younger than 45 in good health and CMV-seropositive.

V usage is TRBV10-2 and J usage is TRBJ2-7; TRBD1 matches 9 bases. V lost 2 bases and J lost 5; bases outside the gene matches: 10. The length of the CDR3 is 16 residues. Germline V gene lookup returns CDR1 WSHSY and CDR2 SAAADI. The CDR3 is CASSEPYGTGRDEQYF. CDR3 coding DNA: TGCGCCAGCAGTGAGCCATATGGGACAGGGAGGGACGAGCAGTACTTC.

This rearrangement joins TRBV7-2 to TRBJ2-3, with TRBD2 as a possible D gene (6 bases). Trimming took 4 bases from V and 2 from J, leaving 13 bases between them. The CDR3 spans 15 residues. The germline gives CDR1 SGHTA, CDR2 FQGNSA. CDR3 DNA: TGTGCCAGCAGCTGGGCCGGGGGATACACAGATACGCAGTATTTT. Translated: CASSWAGGYTDTQYF.

This clone was found once. The chain joins TRBV30 to TRBJ1-2; the match to TRBD1 covers 8 bases. Germline V gene lookup returns CDR1 GTSNPN and CDR2 SVGIG (reference sequence). After removal of 4 bases from V and 2 bases from J, the junction contained 21 bases not matched to a gene. CDR3 length: 19 amino acids. Here the CDR3 reads CAWKSRAGIGTGLNYGYTF. Written as DNA, the CDR3 is TGTGCCTGGAAATCCCGAGCGGGGATAGGGACAGGACTCAACTATGGCTACACCTTC.

The V and J genes are TRBV18 and TRBJ2-6; 7 bases align to TRBD1. V trimming: 1 base; J trimming: 2 bases; junction bases outside the gene matches: 2. There are 16 residues in the CDR3. Germline V gene lookup returns CDR1 KGHSH and CDR2 LQKENI. In DNA, the CDR3 is TGTGCCAGCTCACCACAGGGGGCCACTGGGGCCAACGTCCTGACTTTC. Translated, it gives CASSPQGATGANVLTF. Looking up the rest from reference TRBV18 and TRBJ2-6 gives the full variable domain: NAGVMQNPRHLVRRRGQEARLRCSPMKGHSHVYWYRQLPEEGLKFMVYLQKENIIDESGMPKERFSAEFPKEGPSILRIQQVVRGDSAAYFCASSPQGATGANVLTFGAGSRLTVL.

The V gene is TRBV10-3, the J gene TRBJ1-2; 9 positions match TRBD1. With 6 bases clipped from V and 8 bases from J, the junction kept 7 bases outside the gene matches. The CDR3 is 13 residues long. Germline-derived CDR1 and CDR2 are ENHRY and SYGVKD. The CDR3 nucleotides are TGTGCCATCAGCCCGGGGACAGGGAACGGCTACACCTTC. It is translated as CAISPGTGNGYTF.

This chain connects TRBV11-3 to TRBJ2-5, with D uncertain. This CDR3 has 14 residues. The germline V gene encodes CDR1 SGHNT and CDR2 YENEEA. V was clipped by 6 bases and J by 0 bases, with 11 bases between them. CDR3 nucleotide sequence: TGTGCCAGCAGTCACAACGGGTACCAAGAGACCCAGTACTTC. Its protein product is CASSHNGYQETQYF.

This chain uses TRBV29-1 with TRBJ2-1; TRBD2 agrees at 13 bases. There are 15 residues in the CDR3. Per the germline V gene, CDR1 is SQVTM and CDR2 is ANQGSEA. Germline trimming cut 7 bases from V and 4 bases from J; bases unmatched to any gene: 7. CDR3 sequence: CSGHTSGGGYNEQFF. The CDR3 nucleotides read TGCAGCGGCCACACTAGCGGGGGGGGGTACAATGAGCAGTTCTTC.